A selection of T cell receptor beta chains follows, all from one sample in a study of T cell repertoires in cytomegalovirus infection. One entry per CDR3 protein, called by TCRdb with MiXCR from the reads. The sample has about 570,000 distinct CDR3 sequences, 40% seen once. Their recognized antigens are unknown. Sequencing was performed on cultured PBMCs, taken from culture after CMV antigen stimulation. The receptors here all came from a human donor in good health (CMV status not recorded). Some clones in this sample may be carry-over from other donors' samples. Each CDR3 is given with its conserved first and last residue. The order of the fields is J gene, clone size, D gene, V gene, CDR3 DNA, CDR3 protein. The D gene is left open where the match is weak. Clone size is shown for a subset of rows, as once, few, many or a class of expanded clone.

TRBJ2-3	-	-	TRBV7-8	TGTGCCAGCAGCTTAGTCCCGGGTAGGGCGCAGTATTTT	CASSLVPGRAQYF
TRBJ1-3	-	-	TRBV11-2	TGTGCCAGCAGCTACCGGGACAACTCTGGAAACACCATATATTTT	CASSYRDNSGNTIYF
TRBJ2-3	few	TRBD1	TRBV6-1	TGTGCCAGCAGTTCCCCGGGACAGGGGGCGAAAGATACGCAGTATTTT	CASSSPGQGAKDTQYF
TRBJ2-3	-	-	TRBV27	TGTGCCAGCAGCCCAGACTCCTGGAAAACAGATACGCAGTATTTT	CASSPDSWKTDTQYF
TRBJ1-6	few	TRBD1	TRBV7-2	TGTGCCAGCAGCATACTAGGACAGGGGTATTCACCCCTCCACTTT	CASSILGQGYSPLHF
TRBJ2-3	-	TRBD2	TRBV15	TGTGCCACCAGCAGAAACCTCCTAGCGGGAAGGGCAGATACGCAGTATTTT	CATSRNLLAGRADTQYF
TRBJ2-2	-	-	TRBV6-6	TGTGCCAGCAGTTACTCGAAGGAGGGGGCGGACACCGGGGAGCTGTTTTTT	CASSYSKEGADTGELFF
TRBJ2-7	few	TRBD2	TRBV29-1	TGCAGCGTTGAGTTAGCGGGGGCCCTCGACGAGCAGTACTTC	CSVELAGALDEQYF
TRBJ2-4	few	-	TRBV28	TGTGCCAGCAGTTTCAAGGACAGCAAAAGCAAGCCAGCGGGGCCTCTTGCCAAAAACATTCAGTACTTC	CASSFKDSKSKPAGPLAKNIQYF
TRBJ2-4	-	-	TRBV11-2	TGTGCCAGTCATCACAGGGAAGGGGCCAAAAACATTCAGTACTTC	CASHHREGAKNIQYF
TRBJ2-1	many	-	TRBV28	TGTGCCAGCAGCTTAAGCGGATACAATGAGCAGTTCTTC	CASSLSGYNEQFF
TRBJ2-2	-	-	TRBV7-2	TGTGCCAGCAGCAGAGACAGGAACACCGGGGAGCTGTTTTTT	CASSRDRNTGELFF
TRBJ2-3	few	-	TRBV24-1	TGTGCCACCAGTGCCCGGACAGGCACAGATACGCAGTATTTT	CATSARTGTDTQYF
TRBJ2-5	-	TRBD1	TRBV28	TGTGCCAGCAGTTTATCTGGGACAGGGGGGGAGACCCAGTACTTC	CASSLSGTGGETQYF
TRBJ1-1	-	-	TRBV6-2/TRBV6-3	TGTGCCAGCAGCCTCAGGGCACCAGCTGAAGCTTTCTTT	CASSLRAPAEAFF
TRBJ1-1	few	-	TRBV6-1	TGTGCCAGCAGTGAAGTTGTCGAGGTCGCCGCTTTCTTT	CASSEVVEVAAFF
TRBJ2-5	-	-	TRBV27	TGTGCCAGCGGCATTGGGGGCCTGGAGACCCAGTACTTC	CASGIGGLETQYF
TRBJ2-1	few	-	TRBV7-6	TGTGCCAGCAGCCACCCACAGGTGAACAATGAGCAGTTCTTC	CASSHPQVNNEQFF
TRBJ2-3	few	TRBD2	TRBV4-2	TGTGCCAGCAGCCAAGCCGGGGACTATCGAGGGGATACGCAGTATTTT	CASSQAGDYRGDTQYF
TRBJ2-1	few	TRBD2	TRBV20-1	TGCAGTGTAAAGCCTATACTAGCGGGGACGCTCCCTGGGGATGAGCAGTTCTTC	CSVKPILAGTLPGDEQFF
TRBJ1-1	-	-	TRBV11-1	TGTGCCAGCAGCCCCACTAGAGCAGGCGCCGGGGACACTGAAGCTTTCTTT	CASSPTRAGAGDTEAFF
TRBJ2-1	-	TRBD2	TRBV12-3/TRBV12-4	TGTGCCAGCAGCCTCAGTCTAGCGGGGGGTTATGAGCAGTTCTTC	CASSLSLAGGYEQFF
TRBJ1-3	once	-	TRBV10-3	TGTGCCATCAGTGAAGGCGGGAGTGACGGCACCATATATTTT	CAISEGGSDGTIYF
TRBJ1-2	-	TRBD1	TRBV7-2	TGTGCCAGCACCGTACAGGGGTCTGGCTACACCTTC	CASTVQGSGYTF
TRBJ2-1	-	-	TRBV7-2	TGTGCCAGCAGCCGTCCTGGAGACAATGAGCAGTTCTTC	CASSRPGDNEQFF
TRBJ2-1	few	-	TRBV6-1	TGTGCCAGCCCGGCCCAGGGGTCCTACAATGAGCAGTTCTTC	CASPAQGSYNEQFF
TRBJ1-1	-	-	TRBV5-1	TGCGCCAGCCGAACACTGAACACTGAAGCTTTCTTT	CASRTLNTEAFF
TRBJ2-2	few	TRBD1	TRBV7-9	TGTGCCAGCAGCTTGGGGACAGGGAAGGCCGGGGAGCTGTTTTTT	CASSLGTGKAGELFF
TRBJ2-3	few	TRBD2	TRBV2	TGTGCCAGCTCCCAGTACCAGACAACTAGCGGGGGGCCCACAGATACGCAGTATTTT	CASSQYQTTSGGPTDTQYF
TRBJ1-1	few	-	TRBV24-1	TGTGCCACCAGTGATCTTTCCGAGGGAGGGTTAAGCTCTGAAGCTTTCTTT	CATSDLSEGGLSSEAFF
TRBJ1-3	many	-	TRBV7-2	TGTGCCAGCAGCTTGGACCCAAACTCTGGAAACACCATATATTTT	CASSLDPNSGNTIYF
TRBJ1-2	-	-	TRBV27	TGTGCCAGCAGTCACAGGTCCTCTTACTATGGCTACACCTTC	CASSHRSSYYGYTF
TRBJ2-5	-	TRBD1	TRBV7-2	TGTGCCAGCACCTTAACAGGGGGGTCGGGTTCGTGGTACTTC	CASTLTGGSGSWYF
TRBJ2-6	-	-	TRBV27	TGTGCCAGCACCCAGGGTAGGGGGACCGGGGCCAACGTCCTGACTTTC	CASTQGRGTGANVLTF
TRBJ2-7	few	-	TRBV7-2	TGTGCCAGCAGCCGCCGGGACGACACCTACGAGCAGTACTTC	CASSRRDDTYEQYF
TRBJ2-2	-	-	TRBV20-1	TGCAGTGCCGTAGGCCCGGGACAGAACACCGGGGAGCTGTTTTTT	CSAVGPGQNTGELFF
TRBJ2-3	-	TRBD2	TRBV7-2	TGTGCCAGCAGCGCCCTAGCGGGGAGCACAGATACGCAGTATTTT	CASSALAGSTDTQYF
TRBJ2-4	-	-	TRBV15	TGTGCCACCAGCAGAGATGTGGCGGCCAGGAACATTCAGTACTTC	CATSRDVAARNIQYF
TRBJ1-2	few	-	TRBV7-9	TGTGCCAGCAGCCCGGAGGAACCGGGGCCCACTAACTATGGCTACACCTTC	CASSPEEPGPTNYGYTF
TRBJ2-3	-	-	TRBV5-6	TGTGCCAGCAGCTTCCTTTCCGGGGGAGTAGGAGATACGCAGTATTTT	CASSFLSGGVGDTQYF
TRBJ2-7	-	TRBD2	TRBV20-1	TGCAGTGCTAGGGCAACGGGAGGGTCCTACGAGCAGTACTTC	CSARATGGSYEQYF
TRBJ1-2	many	-	TRBV7-2	TGTGCCAGCAGCTTAGGGAGGAATAACTATGGCTACACCTTC	CASSLGRNNYGYTF
TRBJ1-2	once	-	TRBV20-1	TGCAGTGAGAACGGACAGCTTAACTATGGCTACACCTTC	CSENGQLNYGYTF
TRBJ2-2	-	-	TRBV7-9	TGTGCCAGCAGCCCTACAATGAACACCGGGGAGCTGTTTTTT	CASSPTMNTGELFF
TRBJ1-1	many	TRBD1	TRBV12-3/TRBV12-4	TGTGCCAGCAGTTTAGTTGACAGGGGGAACACTGAAGCTTTCTTT	CASSLVDRGNTEAFF
TRBJ2-1	-	TRBD2	TRBV7-8	TGTGCCAGCAGCATCCATGGCGCGGGAGGGCTCTACAATGAGCAGTTCTTC	CASSIHGAGGLYNEQFF
TRBJ2-7	-	-	TRBV19	TGTGCCAGTAACCATTTTCGGGGTAAGGACGAGCAGTACTTC	CASNHFRGKDEQYF
TRBJ1-1	-	-	TRBV15	TGTGCCACCAGCAGAGGCAAAGGGACACGGATGAACACTGAAGCTTTCTTT	CATSRGKGTRMNTEAFF
TRBJ2-3	-	TRBD2	TRBV7-8	TGTGCCAGCAGCTTAGGCGGTAGCGGGAAAGTCACAGATACGCAGTATTTT	CASSLGGSGKVTDTQYF
TRBJ1-4	-	-	TRBV4-1	TGCGCCAGCAGCCAGCGGGACGGTAATGAAAAACTGTTTTTT	CASSQRDGNEKLFF
TRBJ2-3	-	-	TRBV24-1	TGTGCCACCAGTGATCCAGGGGGGACAGATACGCAGTATTTT	CATSDPGGTDTQYF
TRBJ2-3	-	TRBD2	TRBV20-1	TGCAGTGCCGAATGGGCGGGAGGGGCAGATACGCAGTATTTT	CSAEWAGGADTQYF
TRBJ2-1	-	-	TRBV7-2	TGTGCCAGCTCACCCCAAGATGAGCAGTTCTTC	CASSPQDEQFF